The TCR beta chain described here comes from a study of blood T cells in healthy people across ages. General observations from the study: Higher diversity, along with more naive CD4+ cells, distinguished long-lived donors from aged donors.

A second PCR, run for about 7 to 11 cycles, used a sample-barcoded 5' primer plus a J-beta primer mix. TCRdb re-analysed the 5' RACE reads in MiXCR, keeping a single row per CDR3 protein. The top ten hold 13% of the sample, which has approximately 880,000 distinct CDR3 sequences, about 48% seen once. As regards this clonotype: What it binds is unknown.

Total RNA was isolated from each sample in quantities of at least 6 micrograms. V was pared by 0 bases and J by 2 bases, with 10 bases between. This CDR3 region has 15 residues. CDR1 and CDR2 from the germline V gene are SGHRS and YFSETQ. This receptor was identified in a man aged 25 to 40 in good health. Material for sequencing was blood. V usage is TRBV5-1 and J usage is TRBJ2-3; no definite D call. The CDR3 bases are TGCGCCAGCAGCTTGGACTCGCCCCCCACAGATACGCAGTATTTT. Translated, it gives CASSLDSPPTDTQYF.